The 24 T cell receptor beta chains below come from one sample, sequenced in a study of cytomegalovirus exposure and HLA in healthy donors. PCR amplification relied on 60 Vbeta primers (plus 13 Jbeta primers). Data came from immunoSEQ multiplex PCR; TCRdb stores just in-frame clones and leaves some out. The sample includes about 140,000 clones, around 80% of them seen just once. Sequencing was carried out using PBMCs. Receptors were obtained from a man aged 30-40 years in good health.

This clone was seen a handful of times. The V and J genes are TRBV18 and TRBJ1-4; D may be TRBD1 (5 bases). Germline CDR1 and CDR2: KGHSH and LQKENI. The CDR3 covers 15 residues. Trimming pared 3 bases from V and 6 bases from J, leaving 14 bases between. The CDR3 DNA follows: TGTGCCAGCTCACCGAGCCCCAGGGCGTATGAAAAACTGTTTTTT. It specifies CASSPSPRAYEKLFF.

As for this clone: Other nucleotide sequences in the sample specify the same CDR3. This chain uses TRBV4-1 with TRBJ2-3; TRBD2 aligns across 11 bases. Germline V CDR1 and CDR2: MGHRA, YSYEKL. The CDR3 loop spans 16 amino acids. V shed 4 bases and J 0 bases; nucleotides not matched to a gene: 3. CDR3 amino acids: CASSLRTSGSTDTQYF. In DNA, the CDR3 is TGCGCCAGCAGCCTGCGGACTAGCGGGAGCACAGATACGCAGTATTTT.

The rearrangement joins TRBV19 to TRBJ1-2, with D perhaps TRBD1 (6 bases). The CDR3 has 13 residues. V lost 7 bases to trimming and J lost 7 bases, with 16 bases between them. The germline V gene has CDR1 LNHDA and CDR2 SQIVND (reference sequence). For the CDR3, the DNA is TGTGCCAGTACCGACAGGCCTTTGTCTGGCTACACCTTC. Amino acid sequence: CASTDRPLSGYTF.

Here the CDR3 reads CASRLDPGGSGNTIYF. DNA for the CDR3: TGTGCCAGTCGATTAGACCCGGGAGGCTCTGGAAACACCATATATTTT. The chain links TRBV7-2 to TRBJ1-3; D uncertain. CDR3 length: 16 residues. Trimming took 9 bases from V and 0 from J, leaving 18 bases between them. Per the germline V gene, CDR1 is SGHTA and CDR2 is FQGNSA.

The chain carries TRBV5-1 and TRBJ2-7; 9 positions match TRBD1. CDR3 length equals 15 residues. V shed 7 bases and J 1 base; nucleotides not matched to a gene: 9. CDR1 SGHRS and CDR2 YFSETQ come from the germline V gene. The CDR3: CASSSLGTGSYEQYF. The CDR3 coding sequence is TGCGCCAGCTCCTCACTGGGGACAGGGTCCTACGAGCAGTACTTC.

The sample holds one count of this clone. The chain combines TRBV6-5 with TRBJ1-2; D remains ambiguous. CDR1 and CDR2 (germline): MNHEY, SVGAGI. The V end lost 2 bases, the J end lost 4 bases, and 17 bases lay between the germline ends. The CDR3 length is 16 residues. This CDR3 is CASSYGPPMSSYGYTF. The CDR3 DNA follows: TGTGCCAGCAGTTACGGGCCCCCAATGAGTAGCTATGGCTACACCTTC.

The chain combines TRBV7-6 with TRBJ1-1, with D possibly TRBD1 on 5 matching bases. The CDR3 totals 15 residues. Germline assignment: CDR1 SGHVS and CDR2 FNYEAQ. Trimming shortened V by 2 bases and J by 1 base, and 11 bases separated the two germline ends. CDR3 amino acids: CASSLTSRGNTEAFF. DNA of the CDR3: TGTGCCAGCAGCTTAACCTCTAGGGGGAACACTGAAGCTTTCTTT.

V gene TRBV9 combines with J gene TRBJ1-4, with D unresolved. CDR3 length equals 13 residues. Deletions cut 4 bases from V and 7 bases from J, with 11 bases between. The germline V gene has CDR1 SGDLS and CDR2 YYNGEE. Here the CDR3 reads CASSRGWSEKLFF. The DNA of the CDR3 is TGTGCCAGCAGCCGAGGGTGGAGTGAAAAACTGTTTTTT.

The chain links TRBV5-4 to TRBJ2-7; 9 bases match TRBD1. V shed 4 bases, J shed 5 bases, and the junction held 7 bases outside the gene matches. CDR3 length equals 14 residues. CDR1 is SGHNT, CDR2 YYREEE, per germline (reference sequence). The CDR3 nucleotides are TGTGCCAGCAGCCAACAGGGGGCTTTGGACGAGCAGTACTTC. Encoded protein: CASSQQGALDEQYF.

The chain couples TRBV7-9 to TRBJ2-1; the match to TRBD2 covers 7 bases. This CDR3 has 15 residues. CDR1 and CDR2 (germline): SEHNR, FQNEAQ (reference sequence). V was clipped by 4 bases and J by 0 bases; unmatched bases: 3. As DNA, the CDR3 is TGTGCCAGCAGCTCCGGCGGGAGCTCCTACAATGAGCAGTTCTTC. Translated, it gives CASSSGGSSYNEQFF.

CDR3 nucleotide sequence: TGTGCCAGCTCACTGCCCTCACTAGCCCACTACGAGCAGTACTTC. It specifies CASSLPSLAHYEQYF. This rearrangement joins TRBV18 to TRBJ2-7; D perhaps matches TRBD2 (6 bases). Germline loops: CDR1 KGHSH, CDR2 LQKENI. V lost 4 bases and J 3 bases, leaving 16 bases between the germline ends. CDR3 length: 15 amino acids.

The DNA of the CDR3 is TGTGCCAGCAGTTACTTTGAGGGCAATCAGCCCCAGCATTTT. Residues: CASSYFEGNQPQHF. The V gene is TRBV6-6, the J gene TRBJ1-5; D not certain. Germline V gene lookup returns CDR1 MNHNY and CDR2 SVGAGI (reference sequence). The CDR3 has 14 residues. V was trimmed by 1 base and J by 2 bases, leaving 6 bases between them.

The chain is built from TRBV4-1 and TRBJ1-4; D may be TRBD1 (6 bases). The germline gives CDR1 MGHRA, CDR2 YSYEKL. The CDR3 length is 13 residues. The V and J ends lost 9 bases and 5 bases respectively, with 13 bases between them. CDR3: CASRQVENEKLFF. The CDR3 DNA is TGCGCCAGTAGACAGGTGGAGAATGAAAAACTGTTTTTT.

Written as DNA, the CDR3 is TGTGCCAGCAGCTTAGAAGCAAACATTCAGTACTTC. The encoded protein is CASSLEANIQYF. This chain joins TRBV7-9 and TRBJ2-4, with D unresolved. The CDR3 has 12 residues. Germline V gene sequence: CDR1 SEHNR, CDR2 FQNEAQ (reference sequence). V was shortened by 1 base and J by 6 bases, with 4 bases between the two germline ends. Combining the CDR3 with reference TRBV7-9 and TRBJ2-4 gives the whole variable domain DTGVSQNPRHKITKRGQNVTFRCDPISEHNRLYWYRQTLGQGPEFLTYFQNEAQLEKSRLLSDRFSAERPKGSFSTLEIQRTEQGDSAMYLCASSLEANIQYFGAGTRLSVL.

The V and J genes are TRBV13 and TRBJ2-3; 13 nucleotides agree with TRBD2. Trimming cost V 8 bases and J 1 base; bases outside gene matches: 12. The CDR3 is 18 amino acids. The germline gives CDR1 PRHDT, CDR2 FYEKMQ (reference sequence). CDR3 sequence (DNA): TGTGCCAGCTCGGGGCGGACTAGCGGGAGAGGGGGCACAGATACGCAGTATTTT. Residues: CASSGRTSGRGGTDTQYF.

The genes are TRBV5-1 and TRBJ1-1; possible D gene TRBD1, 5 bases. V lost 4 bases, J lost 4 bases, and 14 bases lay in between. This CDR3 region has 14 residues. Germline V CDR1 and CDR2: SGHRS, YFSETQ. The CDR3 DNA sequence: TGCGCCAGCAGCCGCATACAGGAGGGCACTGAAGCTTTCTTT. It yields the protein CASSRIQEGTEAFF. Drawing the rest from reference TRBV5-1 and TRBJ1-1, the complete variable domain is KAGVTQTPRYLIKTRGQQVTLSCSPISGHRSVSWYQQTPGQGLQFLFEYFSETQRNKGNFPGRFSGRQFSNSRSEMNVSTLELGDSALYLCASSRIQEGTEAFFGQGTRLTVV.

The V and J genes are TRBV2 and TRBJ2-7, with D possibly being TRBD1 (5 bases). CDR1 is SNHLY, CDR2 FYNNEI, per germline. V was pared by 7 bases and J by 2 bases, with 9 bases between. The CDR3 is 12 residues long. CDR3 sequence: CASTDRTYEQYF. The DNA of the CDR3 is TGTGCCAGCACCGACAGAACCTACGAGCAGTACTTC. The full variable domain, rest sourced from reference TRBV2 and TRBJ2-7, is EPEVTQTPSHQVTQMGQEVILRCVPISNHLYFYWYRQILGQKVEFLVSFYNNEISEKSEIFDDQFSVERPDGSNFTLKIRSTKLEDSAMYFCASTDRTYEQYFGPGTRLTVT.

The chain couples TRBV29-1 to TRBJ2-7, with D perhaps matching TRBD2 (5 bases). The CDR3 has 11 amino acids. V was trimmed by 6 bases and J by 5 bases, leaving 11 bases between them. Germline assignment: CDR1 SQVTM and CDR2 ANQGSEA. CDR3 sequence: CSVGVLDEQYF. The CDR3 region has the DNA TGCAGCGTCGGGGTTCTGGACGAGCAGTACTTC.

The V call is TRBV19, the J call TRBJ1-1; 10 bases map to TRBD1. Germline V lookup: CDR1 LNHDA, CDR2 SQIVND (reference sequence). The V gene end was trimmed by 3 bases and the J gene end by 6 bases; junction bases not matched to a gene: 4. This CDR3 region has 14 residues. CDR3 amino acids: CASSIGDRGAEAFF. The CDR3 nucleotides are TGTGCCAGTAGTATTGGGGACAGGGGCGCTGAAGCTTTCTTT. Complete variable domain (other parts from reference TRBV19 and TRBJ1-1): DGGITQSPKYLFRKEGQNVTLSCEQNLNHDAMYWYRQDPGQGLRLIYYSQIVNDFQKGDIAEGYSVSREKKESFPLTVTSAQKNPTAFYLCASSIGDRGAEAFFGQGTRLTVV.

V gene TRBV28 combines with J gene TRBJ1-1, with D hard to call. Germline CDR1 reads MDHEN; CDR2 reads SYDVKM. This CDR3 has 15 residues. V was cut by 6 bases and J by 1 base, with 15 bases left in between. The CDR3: CASSLGGRKNTEAFF. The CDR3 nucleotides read TGTGCCAGCAGCCTGGGAGGCAGGAAGAACACTGAAGCTTTCTTT.

The CDR3 DNA reads as TGTGCCAGCAGTTTACACCTCAGCCTAGCGGGATTCTCCTACGAGCAGTACTTC. Translation: CASSLHLSLAGFSYEQYF. The gene calls are TRBV28 and TRBJ2-7; 9 nucleotides match TRBD2. The length of the CDR3 is 18 residues. Germline trimming cut 2 bases from V and 0 bases from J; bases unmatched to any gene: 11. Germline V gene lookup returns CDR1 MDHEN and CDR2 SYDVKM.

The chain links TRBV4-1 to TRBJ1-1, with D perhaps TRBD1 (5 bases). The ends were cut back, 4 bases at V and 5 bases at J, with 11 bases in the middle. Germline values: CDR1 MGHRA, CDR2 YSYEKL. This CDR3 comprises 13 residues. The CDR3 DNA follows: TGCGCCAGCAGCCGCGCAGGGAGGACTGAAGCTTTCTTT. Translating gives CASSRAGRTEAFF.

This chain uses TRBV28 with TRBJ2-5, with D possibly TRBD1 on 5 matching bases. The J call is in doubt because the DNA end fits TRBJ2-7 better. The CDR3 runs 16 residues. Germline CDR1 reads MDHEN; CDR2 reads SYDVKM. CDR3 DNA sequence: TGTGCCAGCAGTCTGCAAAGACAGAAGAGCTCCTACGAGCAGTACTTC. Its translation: CASSLQRQKSSYEQYF.

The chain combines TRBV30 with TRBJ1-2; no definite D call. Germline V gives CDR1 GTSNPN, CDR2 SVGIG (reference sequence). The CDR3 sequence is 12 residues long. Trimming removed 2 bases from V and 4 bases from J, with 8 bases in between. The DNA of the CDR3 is TGTGCCTGGAGTTTTTATCGCTATGGCTACACCTTC. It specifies CAWSFYRYGYTF.